These 8 T cell receptor beta chains were sequenced from one sample in a study of T cell clonotyping in hematopoietic cell transplantation. Method: immunoSEQ multiplex PCR; TCRdb's copy keeps in-frame clones and lacks some. Of fewer than 30,000 clones listed, about 94% were seen once; the top ten hold roughly 1.5%. Input material: peripheral blood mononuclear cells. The receptors derive from a man aged 45-60 years in good health. Some clones in this sample may be carry-over from other donors' samples.

This chain connects TRBV30 to TRBJ1-1; D gene ambiguous. The CDR3 consists of 14 residues. Trimming removed 4 bases at V and 0 bases at J, with 12 bases between. The V gene's germline CDR1 is GTSNPN and CDR2 SVGIG (reference sequence). The CDR3 is CAWTKQWMNTEAFF. The CDR3 DNA reads as TGTGCCTGGACCAAACAGTGGATGAACACTGAAGCTTTCTTT.

The CDR3 coding sequence is TGTGCCTCAACCTCCCAGGGTGAAGAGACCCAGTACTTC. Its protein product is CASTSQGEETQYF. The rearrangement uses TRBV30 and TRBJ2-5; D might be TRBD1 (5 bases). V gave up 7 bases and J gave up 3 bases, with 15 bases separating them. Looked up from germline, CDR1 is GTSNPN and CDR2 is SVGIG (reference sequence). The CDR3 loop spans 13 amino acids. Looking up the rest from reference TRBV30 and TRBJ2-5 gives the full variable domain: SQTIHQWPATLVQPVGSPLSLECTVEGTSNPNLYWYRQAAGRGLQLLFYSVGIGQISSEVPQNLSASRPQDRQFILSSKKLLLSDSGFYLCASTSQGEETQYFGPGTRLLVL.

The rearrangement joins TRBV25-1 to TRBJ1-3; D ambiguous. V was shortened by 3 bases and J by 4 bases, with 13 bases between the two germline ends. The CDR3 spans 15 residues. Germline CDR1 is MGHDK and CDR2 is SYGVNS. The CDR3 loop reads CASSEYPVEGNTIYF. The CDR3 DNA reads as TGTGCCAGCAGTGAGTACCCTGTAGAGGGAAACACCATATATTTT.

The chain combines TRBV27 with TRBJ1-5; 8 positions agree with TRBD1. The germline CDR1 and CDR2 sequences are MNHEY and SMNVEV (reference sequence). This CDR3 is built from 14 residues. The junction had 2 bases not matched to a gene; V was cut back by 3 bases and J by 4 bases. The CDR3 region is CASSLDRVNQPQHF. The DNA for the CDR3 is TGTGCCAGCAGTTTGGACAGGGTAAATCAGCCCCAGCATTTT.

J is TRBJ1-5 and V is TRBV2, with D hard to call. The germline V gene has CDR1 SNHLY and CDR2 FYNNEI. The CDR3 totals 13 residues. V shed 4 bases and J shed 3 bases, with 7 bases lying between them. The CDR3 here is CASSGSLNQPQHF. For the CDR3, the DNA is TGTGCCAGCAGTGGCAGTCTCAATCAGCCCCAGCATTTT.

The chain recombines TRBV5-1 with TRBJ2-7; D not resolved. Trimming took off 4 bases at V and 1 base at J, with 15 bases between the two ends. Germline loops: CDR1 SGHRS, CDR2 YFSETQ. The CDR3 contains 15 residues. The CDR3 loop reads CASSGSSGWSYEQYF. The CDR3 bases are TGCGCCAGCAGCGGAAGCTCCGGGTGGTCCTACGAGCAGTACTTC.

V usage is TRBV27 and J usage is TRBJ1-6; no clear D gene. The CDR3 has 13 residues. Trimming cost V 6 bases and J 10 bases, with 13 bases left between them. CDR1 is MNHEY, CDR2 SMNVEV, per germline (reference sequence). The CDR3 DNA is TGTGCCAGCAGGACCCTAGACGTGTCACCCCTCCACTTT. This encodes CASRTLDVSPLHF.

This rearrangement joins TRBV19 to TRBJ1-2; 8 nucleotides agree with TRBD1. CDR1 and CDR2 (germline): LNHDA, SQIVND (reference sequence). The CDR3 contains 13 residues. With V trimmed by 4 bases and J by 8 bases, 6 bases remained unmatched. CDR3 loop: CASSNRDRTGYTF. CDR3 DNA sequence: TGTGCCAGTAGTAACCGGGACAGGACAGGCTACACCTTC.